The sample holds one count of the clone carrying this T cell receptor beta chain. Its antigen is as yet unknown. The record originates from a study of T cell responses to AZD1222 COVID-19 vaccine. Whole-study results and caveats: Of the AZD1222 recipients, only six or seven were seropositive at baseline. Donors, mostly white British, included more females; clonal diversity was possibly underestimated. A rise in Spike-specific TCR breadth and depth followed two AZD1222 doses.

Trimming shortened V by 1 base and J by 1 base, and 14 bases separated the two germline ends. The CDR3 loop spans 18 amino acids. CDR1 and CDR2 (germline): LGHNA, YNFKEQ. Libraries were prepared by immunoSEQ multiplex PCR; TCRdb keeps only in-frame clonotypes and omits some of them. The table lists about 130,000 clones, 90% of them singletons. The TCR was taken from an adult in good health. The sequenced sample was peripheral blood, obtained on day 0 of AZD1222 vaccination. J is TRBJ2-6 and V is TRBV4-2; D possibly matches TRBD1 or TRBD2 (7 bases each). CDR3: CASSQGPRGGSGANVLTF. Written as DNA, the CDR3 is TGTGCCAGCAGCCAAGGTCCCAGGGGGGGATCTGGGGCCAACGTCCTGACTTTC.